This T cell receptor (beta chain) was identified in a study of blood T cell repertoires in COVID-19. The germline CDR1 and CDR2 sequences are KGHDR and SFDVKD. The CDR3 contains 13 residues. V gave up 6 bases and J gave up 6 bases, with 13 bases separating them. A single count supports this clone. The repertoire was sequenced with immunoSEQ multiplex PCR; TCRdb's copy has only in-frame clones and lacks some. The sample lists under 350,000 clones; more than 85% were seen once. The receptor's source is a man in his forties with acute or convalescent COVID-19. V is TRBV24-1 and J is TRBJ1-1; possible D gene TRBD1, 6 bases. Sequencing was carried out using peripheral blood. The CDR3 DNA follows: TGTGCCACCAGTCCCGCAGGGGTCCCTGAAGCTTTCTTT. Its protein is CATSPAGVPEAFF.